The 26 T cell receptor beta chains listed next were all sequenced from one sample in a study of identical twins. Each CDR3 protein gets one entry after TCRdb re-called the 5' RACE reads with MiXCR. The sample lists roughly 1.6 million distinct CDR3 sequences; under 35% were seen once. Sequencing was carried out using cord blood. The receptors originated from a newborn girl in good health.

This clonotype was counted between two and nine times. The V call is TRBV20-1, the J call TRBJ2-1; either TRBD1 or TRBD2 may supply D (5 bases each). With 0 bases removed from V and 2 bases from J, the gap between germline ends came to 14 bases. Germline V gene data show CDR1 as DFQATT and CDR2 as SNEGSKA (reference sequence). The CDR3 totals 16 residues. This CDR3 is CSARDVSGGPYNEQFF. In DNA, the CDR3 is TGCAGTGCTAGAGATGTCTCTGGGGGACCCTACAATGAGCAGTTCTTC.

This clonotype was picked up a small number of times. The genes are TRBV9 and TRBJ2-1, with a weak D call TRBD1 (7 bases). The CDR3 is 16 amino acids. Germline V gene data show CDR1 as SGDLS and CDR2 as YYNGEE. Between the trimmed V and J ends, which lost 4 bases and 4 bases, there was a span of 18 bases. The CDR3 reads CASSSQGGVGYNEQFF. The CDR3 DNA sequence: TGTGCCAGCAGCTCCCAGGGGGGTGTAGGGTACAATGAGCAGTTCTTC.

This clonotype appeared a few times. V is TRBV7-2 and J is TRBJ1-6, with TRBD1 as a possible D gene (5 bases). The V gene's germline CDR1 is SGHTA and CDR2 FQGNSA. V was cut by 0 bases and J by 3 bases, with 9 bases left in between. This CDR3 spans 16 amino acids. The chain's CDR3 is CASSLAGGYYNSPLHF. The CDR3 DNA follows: TGTGCCAGCAGCTTAGCGGGGGGGTACTATAATTCACCCCTCCACTTT. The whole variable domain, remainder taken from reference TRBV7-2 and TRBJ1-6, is GAGVSQSPSNKVTEKGKDVELRCDPISGHTALYWYRQSLGQGLEFLIYFQGNSAPDKSGLPSDRFSAERTGGSVSTLTIQRTQQEDSAVYLCASSLAGGYYNSPLHFGNGTRLTVT.

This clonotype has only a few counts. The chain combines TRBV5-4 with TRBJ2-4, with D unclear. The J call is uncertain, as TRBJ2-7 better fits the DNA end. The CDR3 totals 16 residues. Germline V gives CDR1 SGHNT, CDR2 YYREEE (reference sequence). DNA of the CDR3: TGTGCCAGCAGCTTGGGTGGTTCAAACCTCAACTACGAGCAGTACTTC. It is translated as CASSLGGSNLNYEQYF.

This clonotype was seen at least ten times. In DNA, the CDR3 is TGTGCCAGCAGCCAAGAAGGGGGACTAGCGGGAGCTGATGAGCAGTTCTTC. It codes for CASSQEGGLAGADEQFF. This chain links TRBV3-1 with TRBJ2-1; 14 bases are a match to TRBD2. Unmatched junction bases numbered 6, after V lost 0 bases and J lost 8 bases. Germline V gene lookup returns CDR1 LGHDT and CDR2 YNNKEL (reference sequence). This CDR3 spans 17 amino acids.

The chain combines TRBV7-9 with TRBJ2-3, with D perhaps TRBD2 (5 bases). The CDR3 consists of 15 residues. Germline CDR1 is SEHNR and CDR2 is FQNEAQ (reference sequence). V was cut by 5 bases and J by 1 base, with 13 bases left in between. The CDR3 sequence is CASSPTTRGTDTQYF. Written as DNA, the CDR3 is TGTGCCAGCAGCCCGACTACTCGCGGCACAGATACGCAGTATTTT.

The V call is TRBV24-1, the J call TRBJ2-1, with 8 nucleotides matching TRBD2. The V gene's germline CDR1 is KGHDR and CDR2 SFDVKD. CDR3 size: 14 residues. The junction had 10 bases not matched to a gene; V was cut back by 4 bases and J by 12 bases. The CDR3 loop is CATSDLGLDDGQFF. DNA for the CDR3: TGTGCCACCAGTGACCTGGGACTAGACGATGGGCAGTTCTTC.

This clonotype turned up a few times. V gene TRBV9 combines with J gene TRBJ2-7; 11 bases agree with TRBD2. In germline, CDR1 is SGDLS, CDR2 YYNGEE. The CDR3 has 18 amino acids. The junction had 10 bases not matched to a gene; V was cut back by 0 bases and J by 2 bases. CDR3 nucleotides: TGTGCCAGCAGCGTAGGACTAGCGGGATCTCAGAGCGCCTACGAGCAGTACTTC. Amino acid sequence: CASSVGLAGSQSAYEQYF.

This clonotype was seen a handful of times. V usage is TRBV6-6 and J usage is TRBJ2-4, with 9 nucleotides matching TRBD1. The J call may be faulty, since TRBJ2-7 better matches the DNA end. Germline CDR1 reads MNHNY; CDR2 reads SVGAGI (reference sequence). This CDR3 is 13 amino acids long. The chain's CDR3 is CASQENRGHEQYF. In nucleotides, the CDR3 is TGTGCCAGTCAGGAGAACAGGGGGCACGAGCAGTACTTC.

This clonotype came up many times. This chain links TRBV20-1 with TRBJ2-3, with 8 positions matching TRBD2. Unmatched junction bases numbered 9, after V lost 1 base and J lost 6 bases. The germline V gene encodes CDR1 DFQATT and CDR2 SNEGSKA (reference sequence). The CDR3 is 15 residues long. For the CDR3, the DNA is TGCAGTGCTAGAGGGTTAGCGGGATCGCCGGATACGCAGTATTTT. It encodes CSARGLAGSPDTQYF.

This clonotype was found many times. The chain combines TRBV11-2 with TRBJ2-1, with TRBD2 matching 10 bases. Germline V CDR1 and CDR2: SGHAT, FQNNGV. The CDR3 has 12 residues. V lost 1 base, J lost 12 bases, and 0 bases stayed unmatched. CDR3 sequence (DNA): TGTGCCAGCAGCTTAGTAGCGGGAGGGCAGTTCTTC. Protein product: CASSLVAGGQFF.

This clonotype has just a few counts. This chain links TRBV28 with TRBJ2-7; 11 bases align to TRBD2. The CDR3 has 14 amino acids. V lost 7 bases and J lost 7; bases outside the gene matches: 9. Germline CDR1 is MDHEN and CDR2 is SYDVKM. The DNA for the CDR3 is TGTGCCAGCATTGCGGGACTAGCGGACAATGAGCAGTACTTC. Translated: CASIAGLADNEQYF.

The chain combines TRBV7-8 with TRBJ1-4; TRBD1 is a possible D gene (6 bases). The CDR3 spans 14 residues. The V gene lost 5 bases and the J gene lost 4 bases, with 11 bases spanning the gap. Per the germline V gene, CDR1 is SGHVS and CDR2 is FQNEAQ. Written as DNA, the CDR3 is TGTGCCAGCAGCCCAGGGGTCCTTAATGAAAAACTGTTTTTT. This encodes CASSPGVLNEKLFF.

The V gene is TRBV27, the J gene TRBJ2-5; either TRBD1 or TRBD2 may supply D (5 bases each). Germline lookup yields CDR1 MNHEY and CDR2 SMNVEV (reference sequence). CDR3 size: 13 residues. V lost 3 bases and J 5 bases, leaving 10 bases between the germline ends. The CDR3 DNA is TGTGCCAGCAGTTTCATGGGGACGGAGACCCAGTACTTC. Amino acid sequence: CASSFMGTETQYF.

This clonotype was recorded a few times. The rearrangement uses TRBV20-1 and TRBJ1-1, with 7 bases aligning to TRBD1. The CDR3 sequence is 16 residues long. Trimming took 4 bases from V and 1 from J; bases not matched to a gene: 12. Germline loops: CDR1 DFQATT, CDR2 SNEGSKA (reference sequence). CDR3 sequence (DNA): TGCAGTGCTATGACCCAGCACAGGACAGGGAACACTGAAGCTTTCTTT. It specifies CSAMTQHRTGNTEAFF.

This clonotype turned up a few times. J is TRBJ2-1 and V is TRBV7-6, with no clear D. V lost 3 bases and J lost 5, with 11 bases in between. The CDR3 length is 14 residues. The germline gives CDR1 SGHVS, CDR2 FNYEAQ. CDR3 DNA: TGTGCCAGCAGCTTGGGAAACACACACAATGAGCAGTTCTTC. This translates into CASSLGNTHNEQFF.

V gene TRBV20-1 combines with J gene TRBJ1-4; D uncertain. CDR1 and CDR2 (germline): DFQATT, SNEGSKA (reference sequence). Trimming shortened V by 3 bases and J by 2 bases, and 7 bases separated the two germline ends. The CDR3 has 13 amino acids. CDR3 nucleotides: TGCAGTGCTAGGTTTGGCACTAATGAAAAACTGTTTTTT. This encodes CSARFGTNEKLFF.

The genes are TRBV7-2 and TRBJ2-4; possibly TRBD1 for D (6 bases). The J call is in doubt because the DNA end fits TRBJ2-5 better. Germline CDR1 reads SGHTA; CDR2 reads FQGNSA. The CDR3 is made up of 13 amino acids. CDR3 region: CASSQQGIETQYF. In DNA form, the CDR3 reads TGTGCCAGCAGCCAACAGGGAATCGAGACCCAGTACTTC.

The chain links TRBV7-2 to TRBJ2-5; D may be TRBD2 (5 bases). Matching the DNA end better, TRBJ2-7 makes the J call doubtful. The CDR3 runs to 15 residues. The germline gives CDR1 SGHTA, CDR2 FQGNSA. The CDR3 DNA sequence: TGTGCCAGCAGCTTCAGTCGCGGGTGGGGATACGAGCAGTACTTC. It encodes CASSFSRGWGYEQYF.

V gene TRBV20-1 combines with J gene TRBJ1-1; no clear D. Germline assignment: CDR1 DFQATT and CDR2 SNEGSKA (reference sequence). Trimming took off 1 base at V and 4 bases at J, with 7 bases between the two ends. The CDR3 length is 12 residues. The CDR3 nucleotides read TGCAGTGCTAGAGGGGTGGCCACTGAAGCTTTCTTT. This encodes CSARGVATEAFF.

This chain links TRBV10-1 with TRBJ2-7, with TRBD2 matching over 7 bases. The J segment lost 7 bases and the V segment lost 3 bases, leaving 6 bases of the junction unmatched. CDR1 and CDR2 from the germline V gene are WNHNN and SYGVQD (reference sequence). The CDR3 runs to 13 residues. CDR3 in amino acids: CASSEGTNNEQYF. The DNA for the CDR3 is TGCGCCAGCAGTGAAGGGACTAACAATGAGCAGTACTTC.

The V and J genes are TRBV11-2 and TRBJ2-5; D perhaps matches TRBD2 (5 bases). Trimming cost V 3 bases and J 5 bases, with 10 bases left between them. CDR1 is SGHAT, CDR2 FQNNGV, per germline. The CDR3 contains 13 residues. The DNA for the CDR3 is TGTGCCAGCAGCTTCCAGCGAGGGGAGACCCAGTACTTC. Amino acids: CASSFQRGETQYF. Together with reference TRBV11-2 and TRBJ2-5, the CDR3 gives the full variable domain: EAGVAQSPRYKIIEKRQSVAFWCNPISGHATLYWYQQILGQGPKLLIQFQNNGVVDDSQLPKDRFSAERLKGVDSTLKIQPAKLEDSAVYLCASSFQRGETQYFGPGTRLLVL.

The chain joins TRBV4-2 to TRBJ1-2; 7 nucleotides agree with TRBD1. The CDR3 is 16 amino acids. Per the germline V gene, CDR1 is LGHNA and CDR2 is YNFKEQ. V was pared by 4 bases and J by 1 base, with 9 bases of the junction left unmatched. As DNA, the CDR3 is TGTGCCAGCAGCCGAGCCTCTCGACAGGGTAACTATGGCTACACCTTC. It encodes CASSRASRQGNYGYTF.

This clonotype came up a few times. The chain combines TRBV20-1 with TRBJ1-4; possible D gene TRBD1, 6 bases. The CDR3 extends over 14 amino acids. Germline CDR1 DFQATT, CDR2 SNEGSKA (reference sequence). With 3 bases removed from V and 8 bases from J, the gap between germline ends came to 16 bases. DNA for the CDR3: TGCAGTGCTAGTGGGGGGGGACATTGGGAAAAACTGTTTTTT. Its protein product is CSASGGGHWEKLFF.

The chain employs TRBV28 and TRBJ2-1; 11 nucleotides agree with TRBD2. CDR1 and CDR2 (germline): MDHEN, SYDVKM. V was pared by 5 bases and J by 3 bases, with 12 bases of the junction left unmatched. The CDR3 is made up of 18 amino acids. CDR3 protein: CASSRSPLLAGGYNEQFF. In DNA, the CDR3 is TGTGCCAGCAGTCGAAGCCCCCTCCTAGCGGGAGGCTACAATGAGCAGTTCTTC.

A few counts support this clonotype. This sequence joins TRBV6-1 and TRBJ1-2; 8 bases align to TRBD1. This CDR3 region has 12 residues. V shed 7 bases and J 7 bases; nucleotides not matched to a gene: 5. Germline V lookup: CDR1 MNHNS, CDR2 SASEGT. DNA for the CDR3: TGTGCCAGCAAGACAGGGGCCGGTGGCTACACCTTC. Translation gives CASKTGAGGYTF.